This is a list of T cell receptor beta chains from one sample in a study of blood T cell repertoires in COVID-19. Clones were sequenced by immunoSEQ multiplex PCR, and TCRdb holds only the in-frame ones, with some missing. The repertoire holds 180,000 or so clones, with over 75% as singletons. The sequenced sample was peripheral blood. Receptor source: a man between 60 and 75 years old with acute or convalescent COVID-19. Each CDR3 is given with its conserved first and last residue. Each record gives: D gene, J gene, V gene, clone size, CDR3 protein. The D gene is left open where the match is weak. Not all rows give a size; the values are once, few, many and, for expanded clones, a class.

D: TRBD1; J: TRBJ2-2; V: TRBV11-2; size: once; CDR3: CASSPLTGVAGELFF
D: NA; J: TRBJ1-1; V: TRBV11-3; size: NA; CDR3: CASSSSTENTEAFF
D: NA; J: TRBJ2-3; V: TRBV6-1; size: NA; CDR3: CASSEQSGTDTQYF
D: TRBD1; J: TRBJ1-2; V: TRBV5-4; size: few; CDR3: CASSLDRGLGYTF
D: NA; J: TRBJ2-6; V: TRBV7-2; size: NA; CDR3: CASSLARSSGANVLTF
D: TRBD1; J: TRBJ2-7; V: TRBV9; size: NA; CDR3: CASSVGGTEYYEQYF
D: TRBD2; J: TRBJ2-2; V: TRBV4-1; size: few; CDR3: CASSLHGGAGELFF
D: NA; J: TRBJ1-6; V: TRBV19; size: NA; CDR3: CASSQQGTNSPLHF
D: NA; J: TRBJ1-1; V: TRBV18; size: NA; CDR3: CASSPSHSNTEAFF
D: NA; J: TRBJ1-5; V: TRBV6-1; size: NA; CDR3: CASSEGTAAFQPQHF
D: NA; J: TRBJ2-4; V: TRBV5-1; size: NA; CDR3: CASSLVSSGPGLKNIQYF
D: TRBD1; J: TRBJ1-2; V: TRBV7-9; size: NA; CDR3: CASSRGQGATGYTF
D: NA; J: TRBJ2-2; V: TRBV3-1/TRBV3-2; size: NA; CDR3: CASSQDRAGSTGELFF
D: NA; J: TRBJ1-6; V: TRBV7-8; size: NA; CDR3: CASSLARTATLGYNSPLHF
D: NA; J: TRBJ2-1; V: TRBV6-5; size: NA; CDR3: CASSYSEPSYNEQFF
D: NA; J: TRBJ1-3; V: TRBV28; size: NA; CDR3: CASSLFEGSSGNTIYF
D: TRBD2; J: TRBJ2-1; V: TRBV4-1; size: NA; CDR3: CASSQNSGRVNEQFF
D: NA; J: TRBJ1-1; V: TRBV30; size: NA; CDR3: CAWKQQRATEAFF
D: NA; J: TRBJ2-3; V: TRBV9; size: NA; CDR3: CASSPTRGVAPGTQYF
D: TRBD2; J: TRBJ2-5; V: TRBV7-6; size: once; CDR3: CASSLAAGGPSIQETQYF
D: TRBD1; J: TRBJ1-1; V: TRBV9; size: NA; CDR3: CASSTSGTGAIFAF
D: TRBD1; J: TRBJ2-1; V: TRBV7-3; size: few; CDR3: CASSFMGQGGDEQFF
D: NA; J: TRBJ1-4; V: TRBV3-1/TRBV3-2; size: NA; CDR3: CASSYRTETNEKLFF
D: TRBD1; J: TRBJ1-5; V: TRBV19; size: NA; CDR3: CASSTRERTGSNQPQHF
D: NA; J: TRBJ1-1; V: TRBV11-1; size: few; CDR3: CASSFTGANTEAFF
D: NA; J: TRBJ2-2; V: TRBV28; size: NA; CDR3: CASSPANTGELFF
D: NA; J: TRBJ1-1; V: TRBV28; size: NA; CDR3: CASSFFGRPQAFF
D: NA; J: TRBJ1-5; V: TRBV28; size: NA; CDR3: CATSPGVRQPQHF
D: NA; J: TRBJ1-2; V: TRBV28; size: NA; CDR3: CASSRRPGGYTF
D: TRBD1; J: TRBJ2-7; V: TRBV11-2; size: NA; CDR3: CASRGTGWYEQYF
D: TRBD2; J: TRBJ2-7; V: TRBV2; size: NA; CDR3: CASSEALSGRANEQYF
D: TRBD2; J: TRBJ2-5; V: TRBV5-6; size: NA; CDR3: CASSSLGAGGETQYF
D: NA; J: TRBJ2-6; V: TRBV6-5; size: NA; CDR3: CASRSGDRRANVLTF
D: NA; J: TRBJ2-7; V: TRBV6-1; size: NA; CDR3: CASSEALQLSSYEQYF
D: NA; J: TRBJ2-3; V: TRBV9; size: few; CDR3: CASSQGNRADTQYF
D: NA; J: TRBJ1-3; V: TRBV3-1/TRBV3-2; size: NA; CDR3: CASSQGGVSGNTIYF
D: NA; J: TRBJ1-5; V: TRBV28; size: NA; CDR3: CASRRRQMATYSQPQHF
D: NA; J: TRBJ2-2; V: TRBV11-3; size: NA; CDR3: CASSFVGAGELFF
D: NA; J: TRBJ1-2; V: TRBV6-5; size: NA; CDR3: CASSYSNSARQGYTF
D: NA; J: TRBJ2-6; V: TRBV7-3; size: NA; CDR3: CASSLNPGRSGANVLTF
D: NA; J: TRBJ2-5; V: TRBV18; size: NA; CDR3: CASSLDAGETQYF
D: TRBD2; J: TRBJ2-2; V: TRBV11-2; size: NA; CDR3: CASSLASGGSRELFF
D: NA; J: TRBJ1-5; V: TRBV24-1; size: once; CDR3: CATSDPGRGFAQHF
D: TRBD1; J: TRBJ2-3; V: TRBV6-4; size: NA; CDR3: CASSDAAGTGRTDTQYF
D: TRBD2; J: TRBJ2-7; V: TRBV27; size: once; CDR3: CASSSRGLAGVGEQYF
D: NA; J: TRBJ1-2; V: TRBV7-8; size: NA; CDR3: CASSLTMRGLGRYNYGYTF
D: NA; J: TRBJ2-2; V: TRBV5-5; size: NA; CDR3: CASSPVAGWAGELFF
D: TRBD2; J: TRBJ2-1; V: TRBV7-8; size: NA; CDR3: CASSLAGLAGAYEQFF
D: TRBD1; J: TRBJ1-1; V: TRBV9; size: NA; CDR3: CASSMQGANTEAFF
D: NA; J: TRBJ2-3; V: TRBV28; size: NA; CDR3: CASMDTTDTQYF
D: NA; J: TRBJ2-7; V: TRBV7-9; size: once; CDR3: CASSLAWRGRGEQYF
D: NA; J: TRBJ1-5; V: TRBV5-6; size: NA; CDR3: CASSEQGYNQPQHF
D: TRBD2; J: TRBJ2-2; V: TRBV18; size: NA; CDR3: CASSPGLAETNTGELFF
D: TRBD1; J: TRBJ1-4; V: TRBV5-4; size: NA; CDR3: CASSLGTETNEKLFF
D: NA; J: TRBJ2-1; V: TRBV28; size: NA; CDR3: CASSSSGSQEQFF